This T cell receptor beta chain was sequenced for a study of Graves' ophthalmopathy and Graves' hyperthyroidism. General study results and limits: Thyroid clonotypes that were expanded above 0.001 frequency mostly also appeared in blood.

The germline gives CDR1 SQVTM, CDR2 ANQGSEA. V lost 8 bases, J lost 5 bases, and 15 bases lay in between. There are 12 residues in the CDR3. Amplification of TCR beta CDR3 regions used RNA transcripts. RT-PCR with HTBI primers came first, then second-round multiplex PCR. MiXCR, run by TCRdb on the multiplex PCR reads, gives a single entry per CDR3 protein. The sample has some 240,000 distinct CDR3 sequences, 45% seen once. The study excluded patients with other autoimmune diseases, uncontrolled infections, pregnancy or lactation. The evidence that diagnosis relied on was clinical symptoms, serum thyroxine, TRAb, thyroid ultrasound and orbital computed tomography. Regarding this clonotype: Antigen specificity is unknown.

This chain joins TRBV29-1 and TRBJ2-5, with D hard to call. The sample was peripheral blood. This TCR came from an adult man with Graves' ophthalmopathy. The CDR3 coding sequence is TGCAGCAGTCGAAGTCTGGGGGAGACCCAGTACTTC. Translating it yields CSSRSLGETQYF.